A selection of T cell receptor beta chains follows, all from one sample in a study of regulatory T cells in long-lasting Graves disease. TCRdb passed the multiplex PCR reads through MiXCR, listing each CDR3 protein once. The sample lists 580,000 or so distinct CDR3 sequences, around 15% seen once, with about 11% in the top ten. This sample was shared with a second study, whose subject was T cells in Graves' hyperthyroidism and ophthalmopathy.

The sample in question was peripheral blood mononuclear cells (PBMCs), obtained at new diagnosis, from a patient treated with antithyroid drugs. Receptors originate from a man aged 18 to 29 with Graves disease. Each CDR3 is given with its conserved first and last residue. The order of the fields is clone size, J gene, V gene, D gene, CDR3 DNA, CDR3 protein. The D gene is left open where the match is weak. Size is stated for part of the rows, as once, few or many counts, or as a class when the clone is expanded.

clone size: NA; J gene: TRBJ2-2; V gene: TRBV20-1; D gene: NA; CDR3 DNA: TGCAGTGCTAGAGTTAGGGGGGAGCTGTTTTTT; CDR3 protein: CSARVRGELFF
clone size: few; J gene: TRBJ2-1; V gene: TRBV4-1; D gene: NA; CDR3 DNA: TGCGCCAGCAGCCAAGGCGAGTGGGTCCAAGGTGAGCAGTTCTTC; CDR3 protein: CASSQGEWVQGEQFF
clone size: NA; J gene: TRBJ2-7; V gene: TRBV5-1; D gene: NA; CDR3 DNA: TGCGCCAGCAGCTTGGACGCAGCGGCAGTCTCCTACGAGCAGTACTTC; CDR3 protein: CASSLDAAAVSYEQYF
clone size: few; J gene: TRBJ1-1; V gene: TRBV7-6; D gene: TRBD1; CDR3 DNA: TGTGCCAGCAGCTTAGGAGGTGGGACAGGCTACACTGAAGCTTTCTTT; CDR3 protein: CASSLGGGTGYTEAFF
clone size: few; J gene: TRBJ2-5; V gene: TRBV15; D gene: NA; CDR3 DNA: TGTGCCACCAGCAGAGGACTTGCAGGGCTCCAAGAGACCCAGTACTTC; CDR3 protein: CATSRGLAGLQETQYF
clone size: many; J gene: TRBJ2-1; V gene: TRBV27; D gene: NA; CDR3 DNA: TGTGCCAGCAGTGCAACAGGGAGGGCTTCCTACAATGAGCAGTTCTTC; CDR3 protein: CASSATGRASYNEQFF
clone size: few; J gene: TRBJ1-1; V gene: TRBV6-1; D gene: TRBD1; CDR3 DNA: TGTGCCAGCTGGGAAGTAGGGGGCTTCTTGAACACTGAAGCTTTCTTT; CDR3 protein: CASWEVGGFLNTEAFF
clone size: NA; J gene: TRBJ2-2; V gene: TRBV9; D gene: NA; CDR3 DNA: TGTGCCAGCAGCGTAGAAGGATGGCAGGACAACACCGGGGAGCTGTTTTTT; CDR3 protein: CASSVEGWQDNTGELFF
clone size: many; J gene: TRBJ1-5; V gene: TRBV27; D gene: NA; CDR3 DNA: TGTGCCAGCAGTTTGATCGGACCTAATCAGCCCCAGCATTTT; CDR3 protein: CASSLIGPNQPQHF
clone size: NA; J gene: TRBJ1-2; V gene: TRBV19; D gene: NA; CDR3 DNA: TGTGCCAGTAGTAACCGGGGCCAATTTAACTATGGCTACACCTTC; CDR3 protein: CASSNRGQFNYGYTF
clone size: NA; J gene: TRBJ1-4; V gene: TRBV9; D gene: NA; CDR3 DNA: TGTGCCAGCAGCCCAACCGGGACGAAGGAAAAACTGTTTTTT; CDR3 protein: CASSPTGTKEKLFF
clone size: many; J gene: TRBJ1-1; V gene: TRBV12-3/TRBV12-4; D gene: NA; CDR3 DNA: TGTGCCAGCAGCCAATACCAAGGGGCCACTGAAGCTTTCTTT; CDR3 protein: CASSQYQGATEAFF
clone size: NA; J gene: TRBJ1-2; V gene: TRBV19; D gene: TRBD1; CDR3 DNA: TGTGCCAGTACCCCAGCCAGGGGGATAAATGGCTACACCTTC; CDR3 protein: CASTPARGINGYTF
clone size: NA; J gene: TRBJ2-3; V gene: TRBV7-3; D gene: NA; CDR3 DNA: TGTGCCAGCAGCGTAGAACTGACTAGCACAGATACGCAGTATTTT; CDR3 protein: CASSVELTSTDTQYF
clone size: few; J gene: TRBJ2-7; V gene: TRBV6-1; D gene: TRBD2; CDR3 DNA: TGTGCCAGCACCCTCCAGCGGGGGTCTTACGAGCAGTACTTC; CDR3 protein: CASTLQRGSYEQYF
clone size: few; J gene: TRBJ2-2; V gene: TRBV5-1; D gene: NA; CDR3 DNA: TGCGCCAGCAGCTTGGCCGGGGGTGCCACCGGGGAGCTGTTTTTT; CDR3 protein: CASSLAGGATGELFF
clone size: few; J gene: TRBJ2-1; V gene: TRBV6-1; D gene: NA; CDR3 DNA: TGTGCCAGCAGTCCAACCCCGGGATTAACACCCGATGAGCAGTTCTTC; CDR3 protein: CASSPTPGLTPDEQFF
clone size: many; J gene: TRBJ1-5; V gene: TRBV3-1; D gene: TRBD1; CDR3 DNA: TGTGCCAGCAGCCAGGGACAGGGCAATCAGCCCCAGCATTTT; CDR3 protein: CASSQGQGNQPQHF
clone size: NA; J gene: TRBJ2-7; V gene: TRBV20-1; D gene: TRBD2; CDR3 DNA: TGCAGTGCTAGAAGGACTAGCAACTCCTACGAGCAGTACTTC; CDR3 protein: CSARRTSNSYEQYF
clone size: many; J gene: TRBJ2-1; V gene: TRBV7-6; D gene: TRBD1; CDR3 DNA: TGTGCCAGCAGCTTAGGAACAGGGGGCTACCGCGGGACAAATTACAATGAGCAGTTCTTC; CDR3 protein: CASSLGTGGYRGTNYNEQFF